This is a list of T cell receptor beta chains from one sample in a study of chemoradiotherapy in HPV16-positive cancers. Sequencing was performed with immunoSEQ multiplex PCR; in TCRdb, only in-frame clones are kept and a portion is missing. The sample has about 22,000 clones, roughly 92% seen once. The sample in question was blood, obtained from a patient who underwent chemoradiotherapy. These receptors were collected from a human donor with HPV-associated anogenital cancer. Both conserved end residues are part of each CDR3. The D gene is left open where the match is weak. Size tells how often a clone was seen (once, few, many) or the class of an expanded clone, and some rows leave it out.

v_call: TRBV5-1
d_call: .
j_call: TRBJ2-3
clone_size: .
cdr3_aa: CASSLGLVTDTQYF
cdr3_nt: TGCGCCAGCAGCTTAGGACTTGTAACAGATACGCAGTATTTT

v_call: TRBV6-5
d_call: .
j_call: TRBJ1-4
clone_size: .
cdr3_aa: CASSYSLVEKLFF
cdr3_nt: TGTGCCAGCAGTTACTCCTTAGTAGAAAAACTGTTTTTT

v_call: TRBV7-6
d_call: TRBD1
j_call: TRBJ1-4
clone_size: .
cdr3_aa: CASSLALGQGNEKLFF
cdr3_nt: TGTGCCAGCAGCTTAGCTCTTGGACAGGGGAATGAAAAACTGTTTTTT

v_call: TRBV28
d_call: TRBD1
j_call: TRBJ2-7
clone_size: .
cdr3_aa: CASSDTGGPYEQYF
cdr3_nt: TGTGCCAGCAGTGACACAGGGGGCCCCTACGAGCAGTACTTC

v_call: TRBV6-6
d_call: .
j_call: TRBJ1-2
clone_size: .
cdr3_aa: CASSYAGLGYGYTF
cdr3_nt: TGTGCCAGCAGTTATGCGGGCCTGGGCTATGGCTACACCTTC

v_call: TRBV7-6
d_call: .
j_call: TRBJ2-1
clone_size: few
cdr3_aa: CASSLAPGRGSYNEQFF
cdr3_nt: TGTGCCAGCAGCTTAGCCCCCGGTAGGGGTTCCTACAATGAGCAGTTCTTC

v_call: TRBV7-9
d_call: .
j_call: TRBJ1-4
clone_size: .
cdr3_aa: CASSFEGLGYEKLFF
cdr3_nt: TGTGCCAGCAGCTTCGAGGGGCTTGGATATGAAAAACTGTTTTTT

v_call: TRBV11-1
d_call: .
j_call: TRBJ2-4
clone_size: once
cdr3_aa: CASSLDYVQYF
cdr3_nt: TGTGCCAGCAGCTTAGATTACGTTCAGTACTTC

v_call: TRBV9
d_call: .
j_call: TRBJ2-3
clone_size: .
cdr3_aa: CASSGGAGTDTQYF
cdr3_nt: TGTGCCAGCAGCGGTGGGGCAGGCACAGATACGCAGTATTTT

v_call: TRBV5-1
d_call: .
j_call: TRBJ2-1
clone_size: .
cdr3_aa: CASSLSQPNEQFF
cdr3_nt: TGCGCCAGCAGCTTGAGTCAGCCTAATGAGCAGTTCTTC

v_call: TRBV6-4
d_call: .
j_call: TRBJ2-5
clone_size: .
cdr3_aa: CASSERESSTQYF
cdr3_nt: TGTGCCAGCAGTGAACGGGAGAGCTCTACCCAGTACTTC

v_call: TRBV6-5
d_call: .
j_call: TRBJ1-1
clone_size: .
cdr3_aa: CASSYRGEAFF
cdr3_nt: TGTGCCAGCAGTTACAGGGGGGAAGCTTTCTTT

v_call: TRBV7-6
d_call: .
j_call: TRBJ1-1
clone_size: .
cdr3_aa: CASSLWAGPNTEAFF
cdr3_nt: TGTGCCAGCAGCTTATGGGCGGGGCCTAACACTGAAGCTTTCTTT

v_call: TRBV27
d_call: TRBD1
j_call: TRBJ1-1
clone_size: once
cdr3_aa: CASSRTTGIPEAFF
cdr3_nt: TGTGCCAGCAGCCGCACGACAGGGATCCCTGAAGCTTTCTTT

v_call: TRBV6-6
d_call: .
j_call: TRBJ1-6
clone_size: .
cdr3_aa: CASVLSEKPRPLHF
cdr3_nt: TGTGCCAGCGTATTGAGTGAGAAACCTAGGCCCCTCCACTTT

v_call: TRBV7-6
d_call: TRBD2
j_call: TRBJ2-5
clone_size: once
cdr3_aa: CASSLLAAGGETQYF
cdr3_nt: TGTGCCAGCAGCTTACTAGCGGCCGGTGGAGAGACCCAGTACTTC

v_call: TRBV5-5
d_call: TRBD1
j_call: TRBJ2-2
clone_size: .
cdr3_aa: CASSLGQGDTGELFF
cdr3_nt: TGTGCCAGCAGCTTGGGACAGGGGGACACCGGGGAGCTGTTTTTT

v_call: TRBV2
d_call: TRBD1
j_call: TRBJ2-7
clone_size: .
cdr3_aa: CASSSGTGGDYEQYF
cdr3_nt: TGTGCCAGCAGCTCCGGGACAGGGGGTGACTACGAGCAGTACTTC

v_call: TRBV7-2
d_call: TRBD1
j_call: TRBJ1-6
clone_size: .
cdr3_aa: CASSSGQGGNSPLHF
cdr3_nt: TGTGCCAGCAGCTCAGGACAGGGAGGTAATTCACCCCTCCACTTT

v_call: TRBV7-2
d_call: .
j_call: TRBJ2-3
clone_size: once
cdr3_aa: CASSPQPGGTQYF
cdr3_nt: TGTGCCAGCAGCCCTCAACCCGGGGGTACGCAGTATTTT

v_call: TRBV4-1
d_call: .
j_call: TRBJ1-3
clone_size: .
cdr3_aa: CASSQLPQGAPGNTIYF
cdr3_nt: TGCGCCAGCAGCCAACTCCCGCAAGGGGCACCTGGAAACACCATATATTTT

v_call: TRBV2
d_call: TRBD2
j_call: TRBJ2-7
clone_size: .
cdr3_aa: CASRGTSGYYEQYF
cdr3_nt: TGTGCCAGCAGGGGGACTAGCGGCTATTACGAGCAGTACTTC

v_call: TRBV28
d_call: .
j_call: TRBJ2-7
clone_size: .
cdr3_aa: CASKLGAGEQYF
cdr3_nt: TGTGCCAGCAAATTGGGGGCCGGCGAGCAGTACTTC

v_call: TRBV5-1
d_call: TRBD2
j_call: TRBJ2-1
clone_size: .
cdr3_aa: CASSSSGRGYNEQFF
cdr3_nt: TGCGCCAGCAGCTCTAGCGGGAGGGGCTACAATGAGCAGTTCTTC

v_call: TRBV11-2
d_call: .
j_call: TRBJ2-7
clone_size: few
cdr3_aa: CASSPTGANEQYF
cdr3_nt: TGTGCCAGCAGCCCAACTGGGGCTAACGAGCAGTACTTC

v_call: TRBV27
d_call: .
j_call: TRBJ1-2
clone_size: .
cdr3_aa: CASSRLQRNLEDGYTF
cdr3_nt: TGTGCCAGCAGTCGGCTTCAAAGGAACCTAGAGGACGGCTACACCTTC

v_call: TRBV9
d_call: .
j_call: TRBJ1-2
clone_size: once
cdr3_aa: CASSPGSKWGYGYTF
cdr3_nt: TGTGCCAGCAGCCCCGGTAGCAAATGGGGCTATGGCTACACCTTC

v_call: TRBV4-2
d_call: .
j_call: TRBJ2-2
clone_size: .
cdr3_aa: CASRGPPNTGELFF
cdr3_nt: TGTGCCAGCAGGGGACCGCCGAACACCGGGGAGCTGTTTTTT

v_call: TRBV13
d_call: .
j_call: TRBJ2-7
clone_size: once
cdr3_aa: CASSPDGDYEQYF
cdr3_nt: TGTGCCAGCAGCCCGGACGGTGACTACGAGCAGTACTTC

v_call: TRBV5-1
d_call: .
j_call: TRBJ2-2
clone_size: .
cdr3_aa: CASNLAGPYNTGELFF
cdr3_nt: TGCGCCAGCAATCTGGCGGGCCCATATAACACCGGGGAGCTGTTTTTT

v_call: TRBV9
d_call: TRBD2
j_call: TRBJ2-3
clone_size: .
cdr3_aa: CASSSRSGSDDTQYF
cdr3_nt: TGTGCCAGCAGCTCACGAAGCGGGAGCGATGATACGCAGTATTTT

v_call: TRBV7-2
d_call: .
j_call: TRBJ1-1
clone_size: .
cdr3_aa: CASSPGHLNTEAFF
cdr3_nt: TGTGCCAGCAGCCCCGGACACTTGAACACTGAAGCTTTCTTT

v_call: TRBV6-1
d_call: .
j_call: TRBJ1-5
clone_size: .
cdr3_aa: CASMRTENSNQPQHF
cdr3_nt: TGTGCCAGTATGCGGACAGAAAATAGCAATCAGCCCCAGCATTTT

v_call: TRBV12-5
d_call: .
j_call: TRBJ1-2
clone_size: .
cdr3_aa: CASGLRDNYGYTF
cdr3_nt: TGTGCTAGTGGTTTGCGGGATAACTATGGCTACACCTTC

v_call: TRBV5-1
d_call: .
j_call: TRBJ1-5
clone_size: .
cdr3_aa: CASSSGQNSNQPQHF
cdr3_nt: TGCGCCAGCAGCAGCGGACAGAATAGCAATCAGCCCCAGCATTTT

v_call: TRBV29-1
d_call: TRBD1
j_call: TRBJ2-1
clone_size: .
cdr3_aa: CSVRTGSNEQFF
cdr3_nt: TGCAGCGTGAGGACAGGGAGCAATGAGCAGTTCTTC

v_call: TRBV29-1
d_call: .
j_call: TRBJ1-4
clone_size: .
cdr3_aa: CSGRDLGEKLFF
cdr3_nt: TGCAGCGGCCGGGACTTGGGAGAAAAACTGTTTTTT

v_call: TRBV7-8
d_call: .
j_call: TRBJ1-1
clone_size: once
cdr3_aa: CASSLAGSAFF
cdr3_nt: TGTGCCAGCAGCTTAGCAGGTTCAGCTTTCTTT

v_call: TRBV5-8
d_call: TRBD2
j_call: TRBJ2-3
clone_size: .
cdr3_aa: CASSLQRGSTDTQYF
cdr3_nt: TGTGCCAGCAGCTTGCAGCGGGGGAGCACAGATACGCAGTATTTT

v_call: TRBV11-2
d_call: .
j_call: TRBJ1-2
clone_size: .
cdr3_aa: CASSSSVYGDGYTF
cdr3_nt: TGTGCCAGCAGCTCGTCTGTATATGGGGACGGCTACACCTTC

v_call: TRBV6-5
d_call: .
j_call: TRBJ1-6
clone_size: .
cdr3_aa: CASSARSLNSPLHF
cdr3_nt: TGTGCCAGCAGTGCCCGTAGCCTTAATTCACCCCTCCACTTT

v_call: TRBV16
d_call: TRBD1
j_call: TRBJ1-3
clone_size: .
cdr3_aa: CASSPHRGTIYF
cdr3_nt: TGTGCCAGCAGCCCCCACAGGGGCACCATATATTTT

v_call: TRBV6-5
d_call: TRBD1
j_call: TRBJ2-1
clone_size: .
cdr3_aa: CASRPGQGAYNEQFF
cdr3_nt: TGTGCCAGCAGGCCGGGACAGGGAGCCTACAATGAGCAGTTCTTC

v_call: TRBV5-6
d_call: .
j_call: TRBJ1-2
clone_size: .
cdr3_aa: CASSLEQIYGYTF
cdr3_nt: TGTGCCAGCAGCTTAGAACAGATCTATGGCTACACCTTC

v_call: TRBV7-9
d_call: .
j_call: TRBJ1-4
clone_size: .
cdr3_aa: CASSLGAFMMANEKLFF
cdr3_nt: TGTGCCAGCAGCTTAGGGGCGTTTATGATGGCTAATGAAAAACTGTTTTTT